Listed below are T cell receptor beta chains from one sample, sequenced in a study of blood T cell repertoires in COVID-19. Measured with immunoSEQ multiplex PCR; TCRdb has only the in-frame clones, and not every one. Altogether some 530,000 clones are present, around nine tenths being singletons, with the ten largest covering 8% to 9.5%. Sequencing input: PBMCs or T cells enriched from blood (not recorded which). Receptors were obtained from a woman between 55 and 75 years old who had recovered from COVID-19. Both conserved end residues are part of each CDR3. The D gene is left open where the match is weak. Size tells how often a clone was seen (once, few, many) or the class of an expanded clone, and some rows leave it out.

>TRBV10-3|TRBD1|-|TRBJ2-2
TGTGCCATCAGTGAGACGGGACAGATGAACACCGGGGAGCTGTTTTTT
CAISETGQMNTGELFF
>TRBV3-1/TRBV3-2|-|-|TRBJ2-7
TGTGCCAGCAGCCAAGACACCTCTCCTGCGGGGCAGTACTTC
CASSQDTSPAGQYF
>TRBV5-1|-|-|TRBJ1-1
TGCGCCAGCAGTACTACAGGGAACACTGAAGCTTTCTTT
CASSTTGNTEAFF
>TRBV30|TRBD1|-|TRBJ2-3
TGTGCCTGGACAGGGGGAGATACGCAGTATTTT
CAWTGGDTQYF
>TRBV2|TRBD1|-|TRBJ2-1
TGTGCCAGCAGTGTCTCGGGACAGGGGTTTCGGAATGAGCAGTTCTTC
CASSVSGQGFRNEQFF
>TRBV11-3|TRBD1|-|TRBJ1-4
TGTGCCAGCAGCTTAGTATGGACAGGGGATGAAAAACTGTTTTTT
CASSLVWTGDEKLFF
>TRBV27|TRBD1|-|TRBJ1-2
TGTGCCAGCAGTTCTTCAGGGGGCGGAGGCTACACCTTC
CASSSSGGGGYTF
>TRBV14|-|-|TRBJ1-4
TGTGCCAGCAGCCCCCTGGGGAGGAATGAAAAACTGTTTTTT
CASSPLGRNEKLFF
>TRBV5-1|-|-|TRBJ1-1
TGCGCCAGCAGCCTTAATGGAGGAGAGGTCACTGAAGCTTTCTTT
CASSLNGGEVTEAFF
>TRBV27|-|-|TRBJ1-1
TGTGCCAGCAGTTTTTTCGGTACCACTGAAGCTTTCTTT
CASSFFGTTEAFF
>TRBV11-3|-|-|TRBJ1-1
TGTGCCAGCAGCGAAGCCTGGTTCCGGAGCACTGAAGCTTTCTTT
CASSEAWFRSTEAFF
>TRBV18|-|-|TRBJ1-4
TGTGCCAGCTCATCGCCCCAGGAGGTTCGTGAAAAACTGTTTTTT
CASSSPQEVREKLFF
>TRBV7-2|-|-|TRBJ1-3
TGTGCCAGCAGCAGGGACTTCTACTCTGGAAACACCATATATTTT
CASSRDFYSGNTIYF
>TRBV9|-|-|TRBJ2-3
TGTGCCAGCAGCACCGCCGCCGGGGGGCTAGCAGATACGCAGTATTTT
CASSTAAGGLADTQYF
>TRBV5-1|-|-|TRBJ1-5
TGCGCCAGCAGCTTGGCCGGAGGGTATCAGCCCCAGCATTTT
CASSLAGGYQPQHF
>TRBV4-2|-|few|TRBJ1-2
TGTGCCAGCAGCCAAGATATGAGGGATTTAAACTATGGCTACACCTTC
CASSQDMRDLNYGYTF